This TCR beta chain was sequenced during a study of cytomegalovirus exposure and HLA in healthy donors. Points from the study as a whole: In an earlier analysis, productive rearrangement rates for most beta V segments clustered near 87% or 30%. One variant, a missense change in DCLRE1C, was linked in a later analysis to TCR beta V- and J-gene trimming. Cytomegalovirus association was listed for about 170 TCR beta chains.

V lost 7 bases to trimming and J lost 3 bases; unmatched junction nucleotides: 12. From germline, CDR1 is MNHEY and CDR2 SMNVEV (reference sequence). The CDR3 loop spans 15 amino acids. This clone occurred a few times. Antigen: not known. Amplification used 60 Vbeta primers and 13 Jbeta primers. The table came from immunoSEQ multiplex PCR; TCRdb's copy has only in-frame clones and leaves some out. The data contain some 100,000 clones, around three quarters of them singletons. The sequencing sample was made of PBMCs. The sequence was collected from a male donor in good health and CMV-seropositive. The V and J genes are TRBV27 and TRBJ2-7; 7 bases are shared with TRBD1. CDR3 sequence: CASKPRDSSLYEQYF. The CDR3 DNA sequence: TGTGCCAGCAAACCCCGGGACAGCTCCCTCTACGAGCAGTACTTC.